This T cell receptor beta chain was obtained from a study of T cells in women clearing cervical HPV infection. About the study: Case blood drawn at lesion detection; control blood after infection cleared. HLA type stays a possible confounder, typing being limited.

Genomic DNA, averaging around 1,200 ng per sample, yielded TCR beta CDR3 via immunoSEQ. The protocol was immunoSEQ multiplex PCR, while the TCRdb copy is restricted to in-frame clones and leaves out a portion. The sample totals under 20,000 clones. Study observations and caveats: TRBV6-7 relative abundance averaged roughly 0.1% in cases and around 0.17% in controls.

V lost 3 bases, J lost 6 bases, and 18 bases lay in between. The CDR3 runs to 15 residues. Per germline, CDR1 SGHNT and CDR2 YENEEA. As for this clone: Its antigen is not identified. The CDR3 is cut off 3 residues early in the read; its end comes from the germline J gene.

The clonotype originates from a woman aged 18-70 years with a cervical HPV16 infection that either progressed to CIN3+ or cleared (not recorded which). The chain carries TRBV11-3 and TRBJ2-7; the D gene is possibly TRBD1 (5 bases). Sequences were obtained from blood buffy coat. The covered CDR3 bases are TGTGCCAGCAGCTTGGCAAAACAGGATTCAGGCGAG. It yields the protein CASSLAKQDSGE. The full CDR3 reads CASSLAKQDSGEQYF.